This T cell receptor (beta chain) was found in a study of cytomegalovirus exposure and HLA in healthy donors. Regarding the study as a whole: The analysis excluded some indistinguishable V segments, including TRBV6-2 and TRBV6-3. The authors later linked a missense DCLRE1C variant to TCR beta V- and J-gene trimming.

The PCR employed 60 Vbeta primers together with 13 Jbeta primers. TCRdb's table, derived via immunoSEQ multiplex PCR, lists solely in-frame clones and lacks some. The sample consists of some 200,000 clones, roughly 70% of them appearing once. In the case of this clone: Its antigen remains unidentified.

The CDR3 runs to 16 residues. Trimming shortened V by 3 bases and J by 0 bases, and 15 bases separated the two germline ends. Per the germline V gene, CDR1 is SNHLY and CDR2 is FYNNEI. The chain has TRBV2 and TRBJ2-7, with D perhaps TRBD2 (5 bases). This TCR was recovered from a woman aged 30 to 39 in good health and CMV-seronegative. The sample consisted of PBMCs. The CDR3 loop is CASSERAPASSYEQYF. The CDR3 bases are TGTGCCAGCAGTGAGAGGGCGCCAGCGAGCTCCTACGAGCAGTACTTC. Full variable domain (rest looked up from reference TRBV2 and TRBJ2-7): EPEVTQTPSHQVTQMGQEVILRCVPISNHLYFYWYRQILGQKVEFLVSFYNNEISEKSEIFDDQFSVERPDGSNFTLKIRSTKLEDSAMYFCASSERAPASSYEQYFGPGTRLTVT.